Reported below is one T cell receptor beta chain. The V end lost 11 bases, the J end lost 3 bases, and 10 bases lay between the germline ends. The CDR3 is 11 amino acids. Germline-derived CDR1 and CDR2 are MDHEN and SYDVKM. Use of 60 Vbeta and 13 Jbeta primers characterized the PCR. Using immunoSEQ multiplex PCR, the repertoire was profiled, and TCRdb retains in-frame clones only, with some absent. The data contain about 130,000 clones, 80% of them singletons. This specimen belongs to a study of cytomegalovirus exposure and HLA in healthy donors. Study-level background: From HLA-typed donors, an early data release held around 80 million unique TCRs.

This clonotype originated in a man aged 35-49 years in good health and CMV-seronegative. The V call is TRBV28, the J call TRBJ1-2; tentative D call: TRBD1 (6 bases). Sequenced: PBMCs. The CDR3 region has the DNA TGTGCCGAGGCAGGGGACTATGGCTACACCTTC. This translates into CAEAGDYGYTF.